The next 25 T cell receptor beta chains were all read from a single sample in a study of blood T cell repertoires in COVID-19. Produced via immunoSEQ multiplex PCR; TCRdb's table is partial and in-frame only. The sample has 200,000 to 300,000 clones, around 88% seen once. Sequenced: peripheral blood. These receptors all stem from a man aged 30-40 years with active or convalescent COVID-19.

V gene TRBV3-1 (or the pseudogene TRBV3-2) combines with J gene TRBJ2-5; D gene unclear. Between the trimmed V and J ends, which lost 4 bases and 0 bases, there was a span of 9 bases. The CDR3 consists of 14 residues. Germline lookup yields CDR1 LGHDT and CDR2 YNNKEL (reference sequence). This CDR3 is CASSPYSHQETQYF. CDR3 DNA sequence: TGTGCCAGCAGCCCCTACAGCCACCAAGAGACCCAGTACTTC.

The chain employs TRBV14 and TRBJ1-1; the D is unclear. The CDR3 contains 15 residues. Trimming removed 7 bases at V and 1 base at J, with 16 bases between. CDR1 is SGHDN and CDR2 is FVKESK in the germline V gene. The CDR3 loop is CASKYYGGRNTEAFF. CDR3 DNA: TGTGCCAGCAAGTATTATGGAGGGCGGAACACTGAAGCTTTCTTT.

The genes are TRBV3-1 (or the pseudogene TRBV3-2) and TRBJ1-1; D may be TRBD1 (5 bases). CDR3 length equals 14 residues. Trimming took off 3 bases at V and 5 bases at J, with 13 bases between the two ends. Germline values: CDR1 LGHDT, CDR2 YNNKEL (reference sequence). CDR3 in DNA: TGTGCCAGCAGCCATAAGGCAGGGTCAACTGAAGCTTTCTTT. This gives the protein CASSHKAGSTEAFF.

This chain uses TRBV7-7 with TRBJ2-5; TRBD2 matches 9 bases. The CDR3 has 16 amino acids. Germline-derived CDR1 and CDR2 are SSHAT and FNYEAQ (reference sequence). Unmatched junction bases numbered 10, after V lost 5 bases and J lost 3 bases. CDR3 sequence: CASSPWGGGAEETQYF. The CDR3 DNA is TGTGCCAGCAGCCCCTGGGGCGGGGGGGCCGAAGAGACCCAGTACTTC.

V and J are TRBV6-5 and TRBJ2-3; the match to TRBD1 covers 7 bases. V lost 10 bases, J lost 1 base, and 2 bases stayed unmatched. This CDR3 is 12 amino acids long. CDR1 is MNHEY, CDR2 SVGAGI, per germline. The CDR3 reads CATGGGTDTQYF. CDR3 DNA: TGTGCCACAGGGGGAGGCACAGATACGCAGTATTTT.

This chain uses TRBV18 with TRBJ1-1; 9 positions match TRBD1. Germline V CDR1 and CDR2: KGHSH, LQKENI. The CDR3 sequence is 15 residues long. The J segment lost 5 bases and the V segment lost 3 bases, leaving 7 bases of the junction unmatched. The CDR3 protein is CASSPSTGGLTEAFF. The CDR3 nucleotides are TGTGCCAGCTCACCGTCGACAGGGGGTTTGACTGAAGCTTTCTTT.

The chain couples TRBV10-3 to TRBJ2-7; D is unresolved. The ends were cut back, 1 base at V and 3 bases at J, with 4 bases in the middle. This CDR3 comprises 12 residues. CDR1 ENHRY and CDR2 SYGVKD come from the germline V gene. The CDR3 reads CAISEYSYEQYF. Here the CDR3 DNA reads TGTGCCATCAGTGAGTACAGCTACGAGCAGTACTTC.

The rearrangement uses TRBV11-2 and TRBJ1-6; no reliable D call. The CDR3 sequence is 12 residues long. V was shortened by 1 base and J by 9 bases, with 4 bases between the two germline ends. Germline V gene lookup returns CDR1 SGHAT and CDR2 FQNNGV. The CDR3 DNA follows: TGTGCCAGCAGCTTAGTAGCTTCACCCCTCCACTTT. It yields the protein CASSLVASPLHF.

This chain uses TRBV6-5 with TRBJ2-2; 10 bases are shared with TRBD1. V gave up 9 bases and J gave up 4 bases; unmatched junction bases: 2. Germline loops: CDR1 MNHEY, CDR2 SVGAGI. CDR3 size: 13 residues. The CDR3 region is CASWDRGTGELFF. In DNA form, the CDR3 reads TGTGCCAGTTGGGACAGGGGCACCGGGGAGCTGTTTTTT.

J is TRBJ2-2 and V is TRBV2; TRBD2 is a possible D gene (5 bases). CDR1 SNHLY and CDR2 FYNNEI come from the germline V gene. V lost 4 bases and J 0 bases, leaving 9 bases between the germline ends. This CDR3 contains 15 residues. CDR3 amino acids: CASSGEQPNTGELFF. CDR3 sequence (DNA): TGTGCCAGCAGTGGGGAGCAGCCGAACACCGGGGAGCTGTTTTTT.

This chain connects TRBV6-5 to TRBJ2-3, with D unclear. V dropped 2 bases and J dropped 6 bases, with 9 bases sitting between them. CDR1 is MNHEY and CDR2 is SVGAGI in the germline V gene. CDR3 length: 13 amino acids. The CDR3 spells CASSYTNTDTQYF. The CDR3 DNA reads TGTGCCAGCAGTTACACTAACACGGATACGCAGTATTTT.

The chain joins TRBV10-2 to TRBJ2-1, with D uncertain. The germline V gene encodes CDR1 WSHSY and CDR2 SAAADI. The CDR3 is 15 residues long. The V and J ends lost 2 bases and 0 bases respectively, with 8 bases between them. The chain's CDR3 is CASSEGDFSYNEQFF. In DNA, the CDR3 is TGCGCCAGCAGTGAGGGAGATTTCTCCTACAATGAGCAGTTCTTC.

The DNA for the CDR3 is TGTGCCAGCAGTGTTGGACTCTGGCAGTACTTC. Residues: CASSVGLWQYF. The chain joins TRBV2 to TRBJ2-7; perhaps TRBD2 as D (5 bases). The V and J ends lost 4 bases and 9 bases respectively, with 10 bases between them. This CDR3 is built from 11 residues. Germline assignment: CDR1 SNHLY and CDR2 FYNNEI.

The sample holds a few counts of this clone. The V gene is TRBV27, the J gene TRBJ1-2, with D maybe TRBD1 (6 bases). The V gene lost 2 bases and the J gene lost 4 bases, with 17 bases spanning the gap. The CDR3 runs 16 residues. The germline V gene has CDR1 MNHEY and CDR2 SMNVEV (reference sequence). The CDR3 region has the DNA TGTGCCAGCAGTTTACGCTCCGGGGGGCAGATCTATGGCTACACCTTC. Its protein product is CASSLRSGGQIYGYTF.

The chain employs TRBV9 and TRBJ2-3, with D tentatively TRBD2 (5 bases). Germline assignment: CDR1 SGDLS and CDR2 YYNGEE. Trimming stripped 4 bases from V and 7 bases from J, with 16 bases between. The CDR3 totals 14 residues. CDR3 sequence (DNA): TGTGCCAGCAGCTCTTCCGGGGAGTATAATACGCAGTATTTT. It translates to CASSSSGEYNTQYF.

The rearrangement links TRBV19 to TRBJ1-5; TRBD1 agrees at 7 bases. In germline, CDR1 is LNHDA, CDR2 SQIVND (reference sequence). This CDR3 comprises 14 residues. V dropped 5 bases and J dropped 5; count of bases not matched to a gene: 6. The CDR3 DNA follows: TGTGCCAGTAGTGGGTCCAGGGGGGATCAGCCCCAGCATTTT. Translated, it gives CASSGSRGDQPQHF.

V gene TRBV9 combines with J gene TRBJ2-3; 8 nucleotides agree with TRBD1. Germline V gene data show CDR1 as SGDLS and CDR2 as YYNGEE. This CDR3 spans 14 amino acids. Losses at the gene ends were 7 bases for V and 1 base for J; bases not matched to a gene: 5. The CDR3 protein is CASGKTGGTDTQYF. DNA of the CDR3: TGTGCCAGCGGAAAGACAGGGGGCACAGATACGCAGTATTTT.

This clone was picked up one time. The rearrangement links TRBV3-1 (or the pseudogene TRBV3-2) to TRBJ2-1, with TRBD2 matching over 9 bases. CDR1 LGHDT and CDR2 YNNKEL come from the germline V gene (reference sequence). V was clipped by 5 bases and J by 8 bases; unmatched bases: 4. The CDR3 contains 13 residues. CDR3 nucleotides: TGTGCCAGCAGCGGGACTAGCATCCATGAGCAGTTCTTC. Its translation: CASSGTSIHEQFF.

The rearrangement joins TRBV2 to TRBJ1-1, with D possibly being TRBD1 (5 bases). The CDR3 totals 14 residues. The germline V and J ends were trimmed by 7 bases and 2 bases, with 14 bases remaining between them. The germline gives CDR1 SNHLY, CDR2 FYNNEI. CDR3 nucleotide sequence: TGTGCCAGCACGGGGAGGACACGTAACACTGAAGCTTTCTTT. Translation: CASTGRTRNTEAFF.

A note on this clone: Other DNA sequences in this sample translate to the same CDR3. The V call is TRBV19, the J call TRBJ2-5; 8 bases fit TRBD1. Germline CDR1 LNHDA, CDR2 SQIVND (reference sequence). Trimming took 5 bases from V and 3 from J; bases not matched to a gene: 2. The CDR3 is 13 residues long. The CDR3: CASSEDREETQYF. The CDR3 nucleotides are TGTGCCAGTAGTGAGGACAGGGAAGAGACCCAGTACTTC.

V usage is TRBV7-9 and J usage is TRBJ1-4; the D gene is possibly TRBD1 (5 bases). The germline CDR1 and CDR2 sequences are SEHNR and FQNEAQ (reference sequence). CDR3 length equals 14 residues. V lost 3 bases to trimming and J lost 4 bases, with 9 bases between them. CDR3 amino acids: CASSFDSYNEKLFF. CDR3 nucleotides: TGTGCCAGCAGCTTCGACAGTTATAATGAAAAACTGTTTTTT.

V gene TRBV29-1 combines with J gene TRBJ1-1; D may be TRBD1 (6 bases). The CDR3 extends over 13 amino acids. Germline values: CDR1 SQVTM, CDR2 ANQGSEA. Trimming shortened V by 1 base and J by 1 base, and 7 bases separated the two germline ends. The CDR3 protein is CSVEGDKNTEAFF. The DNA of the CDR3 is TGCAGCGTTGAAGGGGACAAGAACACTGAAGCTTTCTTT.

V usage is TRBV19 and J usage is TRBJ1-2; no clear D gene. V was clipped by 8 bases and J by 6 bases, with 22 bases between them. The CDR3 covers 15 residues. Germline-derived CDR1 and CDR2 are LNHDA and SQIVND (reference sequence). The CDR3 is CASRLPGQTAHGYTF. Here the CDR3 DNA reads TGTGCCAGTCGGCTTCCTGGGCAGACCGCTCATGGCTACACCTTC.

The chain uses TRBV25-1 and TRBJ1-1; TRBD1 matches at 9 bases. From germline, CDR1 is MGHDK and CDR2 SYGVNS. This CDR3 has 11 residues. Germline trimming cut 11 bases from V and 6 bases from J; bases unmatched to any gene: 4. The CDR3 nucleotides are TGTGCCGGGGGGACAGGGTCTGAAGCTTTCTTT. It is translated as CAGGTGSEAFF.

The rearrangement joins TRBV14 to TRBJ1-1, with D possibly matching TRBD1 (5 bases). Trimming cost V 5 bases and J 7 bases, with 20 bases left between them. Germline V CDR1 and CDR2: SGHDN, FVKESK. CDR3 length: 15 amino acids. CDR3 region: CASSERQLPSLEAFF. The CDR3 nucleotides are TGTGCCAGCAGCGAGCGACAGTTGCCCAGCCTTGAAGCTTTCTTT.